This passage covers 26 T cell receptor beta chains from one sample sequenced in a study of CD8 T cells in ankylosing spondylitis (dated by TCRdb to about 2017). The library relied on 5' RACE. Sequencing took place on an Illumina HiSeq 2500. In-frame beta chains were kept once TCRdb had trimmed the public reads at Q25 with fastp and called clones with MiXCR. All rows with the same CDR3 protein become a single entry with the most common DNA and genes. The sample profile shows some 95,000 distinct CDR3 sequences; 7.5% to 9% of them were found once. Approximately 5.5% of the sample is taken by the ten largest. The specimen was blood, either unsorted or a sorted T cell fraction (not recorded which). Source of these receptors: a male donor with ankylosing spondylitis or in good health (not recorded which).

The chain joins TRBV7-9 to TRBJ2-5; D gene unclear. V was cut by 1 base and J by 5 bases, with 8 bases left in between. Germline CDR1 and CDR2: SEHNR and FQNEAQ (reference sequence). CDR3 length: 13 residues. CDR3 sequence (DNA): TGTGCCAGCAGCTTAGAAGGGTTTGAGACCCAGTACTTC. It encodes CASSLEGFETQYF.

This clonotype was counted at least ten times. CDR3 DNA sequence: TGTGCCAGCAGCTACGAGACAGGGCCTACCGACAATGAGCAGTTCTTC. Its translation is CASSYETGPTDNEQFF. The chain has TRBV7-6 and TRBJ2-1, with 7 nucleotides matching TRBD1. V lost 4 bases and J lost 5; bases outside the gene matches: 11. The CDR3 length is 16 residues. CDR1 is SGHVS and CDR2 is FNYEAQ in the germline V gene. Full variable domain (outside the CDR3, taken from reference TRBV7-6 and TRBJ2-1): GAGVSQSPRYKVTKRGQDVALRCDPISGHVSLYWYRQALGQGPEFLTYFNYEAQQDKSGLPNDRFSAERPEGSISTLTIQRTEQRDSAMYRCASSYETGPTDNEQFFGPGTRLTVL.

The sample holds many counts of this clonotype. The V and J genes are TRBV20-1 and TRBJ1-4; no firm D call. CDR1 is DFQATT and CDR2 is SNEGSKA in the germline V gene (reference sequence). The germline V and J ends were trimmed by 5 bases and 6 bases, with 10 bases remaining between them. The CDR3 is made up of 12 amino acids. The DNA of the CDR3 is TGCAGTGCTCGAGGACGATATGAAAAACTGTTTTTT. Translated: CSARGRYEKLFF.

This clonotype was seen repeatedly, ten times or more. The genes are TRBV20-1 and TRBJ2-1, with D perhaps matching TRBD2 (6 bases). This CDR3 has 20 amino acids. Germline V gene lookup returns CDR1 DFQATT and CDR2 SNEGSKA (reference sequence). V lost 1 base, J lost 0 bases, and 25 bases lay in between. Here the CDR3 DNA reads TGCAGTGCTAGAGCCATCCGGTTAGTAGCGCGGGAAAGCTCCTACAATGAGCAGTTCTTC. This gives the protein CSARAIRLVARESSYNEQFF.

This clonotype was observed a handful of times. The chain is built from TRBV13 and TRBJ1-3; D gene ambiguous. The V end lost 5 bases, the J end lost 4 bases, and 12 bases lay between the germline ends. CDR1 is PRHDT, CDR2 FYEKMQ, per germline (reference sequence). The CDR3 totals 14 residues. The CDR3 nucleotides are TGTGCCAGCAGCCTCGCTCCCGCCGGAAACACCATATATTTT. Its protein is CASSLAPAGNTIYF.

This clonotype was counted many times. This rearrangement joins TRBV30 to TRBJ1-1; D unclear. CDR1 GTSNPN and CDR2 SVGIG come from the germline V gene (reference sequence). The CDR3 spans 14 residues. Trimming removed 0 bases at V and 3 bases at J, with 11 bases between. In DNA, the CDR3 is TGTGCCTGGAGTGTAATCGGGCGCGACACTGAAGCTTTCTTT. It codes for CAWSVIGRDTEAFF.

The sample holds many counts of this clonotype. The gene calls are TRBV2 and TRBJ2-3, with 8 nucleotides matching TRBD1. The junction had 6 bases not matched to a gene; V was cut back by 5 bases and J by 5 bases. The germline CDR1 and CDR2 sequences are SNHLY and FYNNEI. The CDR3 totals 14 residues. CDR3 sequence reads: CASSPRQGIDTQYF. CDR3 sequence (DNA): TGTGCCAGCAGTCCCCGACAGGGGATAGATACGCAGTATTTT. Variable domain in full (rest from reference TRBV2 and TRBJ2-3): EPEVTQTPSHQVTQMGQEVILRCVPISNHLYFYWYRQILGQKVEFLVSFYNNEISEKSEIFDDQFSVERPDGSNFTLKIRSTKLEDSAMYFCASSPRQGIDTQYFGPGTRLTVL.

This clonotype was detected ten times or more. J is TRBJ1-2 and V is TRBV5-1; 7 nucleotides line up with TRBD1. The junction had 14 bases not matched to a gene; V was cut back by 4 bases and J by 2 bases. From germline, CDR1 is SGHRS and CDR2 YFSETQ. This CDR3 region has 17 residues. CDR3 sequence (DNA): TGCGCCAGCAGCCCCGCGGGACAGATGACTACCAACTATGGCTACACCTTC. This translates into CASSPAGQMTTNYGYTF.

This rearrangement joins TRBV29-1 to TRBJ2-2; 8 nucleotides line up with TRBD1. This CDR3 contains 14 residues. The J segment lost 6 bases and the V segment lost 6 bases, leaving 9 bases of the junction unmatched. CDR1 is SQVTM, CDR2 ANQGSEA, per germline. The CDR3 loop reads CSVAIDRGAGELFF. The CDR3 DNA reads TGCAGCGTGGCCATCGACAGGGGAGCCGGGGAGCTGTTTTTT.

This clonotype was detected ten times or more. The chain employs TRBV12-3 or TRBV12-4 and TRBJ2-7; D is unresolved. The CDR3 spans 13 residues. Trimming cost V 7 bases and J 3 bases, with 13 bases left between them. This chain's CDR3 is CASTRFGGYEQYF. The CDR3 coding sequence is TGTGCCAGCACCCGATTTGGTGGCTACGAGCAGTACTTC.

The J gene is TRBJ2-3, the V gene TRBV7-2; 10 nucleotides match TRBD2. Germline assignment: CDR1 SGHTA and CDR2 FQGNSA. The CDR3 runs 14 residues. Trimming removed 6 bases from V and 6 bases from J; junction bases left unmatched: 6. CDR3 DNA: TGTGCCAGCAGGAGCGGGGGGGCGGCGGATACGCAGTATTTT. It codes for CASRSGGAADTQYF.

This clonotype was seen repeatedly, ten times or more. The chain couples TRBV9 to TRBJ2-7; D is unresolved. Germline CDR1 reads SGDLS; CDR2 reads YYNGEE. V shed 3 bases and J shed 1 base, with 17 bases lying between them. This CDR3 has 16 residues. The CDR3 reads CASSARGTGFSYEQYF. CDR3 coding DNA: TGTGCCAGCAGCGCCAGAGGAACCGGGTTTTCCTACGAGCAGTACTTC.

This clonotype has a handful of counts. V and J are TRBV28 and TRBJ1-5, with TRBD1 matching 11 bases. This CDR3 spans 16 amino acids. The V gene end was trimmed by 11 bases and the J gene end by 2 bases; junction bases not matched to a gene: 11. Looked up from germline, CDR1 is MDHEN and CDR2 is SYDVKM. The CDR3 DNA is TGTGCCGGAGGACAGGGGGCTAATATCCGCAATCAGCCCCAGCATTTT. This gives the protein CAGGQGANIRNQPQHF.

This clonotype turned up a few times. The CDR3 reads CASSLRRGGVIQETQYF. CDR3 nucleotide sequence: TGTGCCAGCAGCTTGCGCCGCGGGGGGGTTATACAAGAGACCCAGTACTTC. This rearrangement joins TRBV5-4 to TRBJ2-5; 9 bases map to TRBD2. Germline CDR1 is SGHNT and CDR2 is YYREEE (reference sequence). This CDR3 is built from 17 residues. V lost 1 base to trimming and J lost 2 bases; unmatched junction nucleotides: 9. Looking up the rest from reference TRBV5-4 and TRBJ2-5 gives the full variable domain: ETGVTQSPTHLIKTRGQQVTLRCSSQSGHNTVSWYQQALGQGPQFIFQYYREEENGRGNFPPRFSGLQFPNYSSELNVNALELDDSALYLCASSLRRGGVIQETQYFGPGTRLLVL.

This chain connects TRBV20-1 to TRBJ2-5; TRBD2 might be the D (5 bases). The CDR3 is 14 residues long. In germline, CDR1 is DFQATT, CDR2 SNEGSKA (reference sequence). V gave up 0 bases and J gave up 5 bases, with 13 bases separating them. This CDR3 reads CSAREGLLRETQYF. CDR3 nucleotide sequence: TGCAGTGCTAGAGAAGGACTCCTTCGTGAGACCCAGTACTTC.

This chain joins TRBV12-3 or TRBV12-4 and TRBJ2-6, with TRBD2 matching over 14 bases. This CDR3 has 17 amino acids. The trim removed 5 bases at V and 3 bases at J, leaving 3 bases unmatched. This chain's CDR3 is CASSPGLAGGGANVLTF. Here the CDR3 DNA reads TGTGCCAGCAGTCCCGGACTAGCGGGGGGTGGGGCCAACGTCCTGACTTTC.

This clonotype was seen many times. The J gene is TRBJ2-1, the V gene TRBV29-1, with TRBD1 as a possible D gene (6 bases). V was shortened by 2 bases and J by 0 bases, with 8 bases between the two germline ends. Germline V gene sequence: CDR1 SQVTM, CDR2 ANQGSEA. The CDR3 runs to 14 residues. The DNA of the CDR3 is TGCAGCGTTGAAAAGGGGGACTCCTACAATGAGCAGTTCTTC. Translated, it gives CSVEKGDSYNEQFF.

The genes are TRBV30 and TRBJ2-2, with D uncertain. The CDR3 has 12 residues. The germline CDR1 and CDR2 sequences are GTSNPN and SVGIG (reference sequence). Trimming removed 2 bases from V and 4 bases from J, with 5 bases in between. This CDR3 is CAWSRFTGELFF. The CDR3 bases are TGTGCCTGGAGTCGCTTCACCGGGGAGCTGTTTTTT.

In its sample, this clonotype was seen a few times. The chain is built from TRBV18 and TRBJ2-7, with D perhaps matching TRBD2 (6 bases). The germline V gene encodes CDR1 KGHSH and CDR2 LQKENI. The germline V and J ends were trimmed by 4 bases and 2 bases, with 12 bases remaining between them. The CDR3 runs to 14 residues. CDR3 DNA: TGTGCCAGCTCACGTACATCGGGGGCCTACGAGCAGTACTTC. Protein: CASSRTSGAYEQYF.

At least ten counts were recorded for this clonotype. The chain couples TRBV5-6 to TRBJ2-2; 9 bases agree with TRBD1. Germline values: CDR1 SGHDT, CDR2 YYEEEE. V lost 6 bases, J lost 4 bases, and 7 bases stayed unmatched. The CDR3 runs 15 residues. The CDR3 DNA reads TGTGCCAGCACCAGAACAGGGGGCTTCACCGGGGAGCTGTTTTTT. Amino acid sequence: CASTRTGGFTGELFF.

V gene TRBV7-9 combines with J gene TRBJ1-1, with D possibly TRBD1 on 5 matching bases. V was cut by 5 bases and J by 4 bases, with 17 bases left in between. The CDR3 has 15 residues. Germline assignment: CDR1 SEHNR and CDR2 FQNEAQ (reference sequence). DNA for the CDR3: TGTGCCAGCAGCGATGGGGCAATCGATTCCACTGAAGCTTTCTTT. Residues: CASSDGAIDSTEAFF.

This clonotype was counted at least ten times. The V gene is TRBV4-1, the J gene TRBJ1-1; D gene uncertain. The germline CDR1 and CDR2 sequences are MGHRA and YSYEKL. The CDR3 has 18 amino acids. V was shortened by 3 bases and J by 11 bases, with 31 bases between the two germline ends. The CDR3 here is CASSHSFPPGLRVVGAFF. In nucleotides, the CDR3 is TGCGCCAGCAGCCACTCATTTCCTCCGGGCCTTCGAGTGGTTGGGGCTTTCTTT.

The V gene is TRBV27, the J gene TRBJ2-1; 12 bases are shared with TRBD2. The germline V gene encodes CDR1 MNHEY and CDR2 SMNVEV (reference sequence). Germline trimming cut 4 bases from V and 10 bases from J; bases unmatched to any gene: 11. There are 16 residues in the CDR3. The CDR3: CASSSTSGGTFVEQFF. CDR3 in DNA: TGTGCCAGCAGTTCCACTAGCGGGGGGACCTTTGTAGAGCAGTTCTTC.

This clonotype was detected many times. This rearrangement joins TRBV5-4 to TRBJ2-3, with 7 bases fitting TRBD1. The CDR3 spans 13 residues. Germline V gene sequence: CDR1 SGHNT, CDR2 YYREEE (reference sequence). With 5 bases clipped from V and 1 base from J, the junction kept 1 base outside the gene matches. The CDR3 region has the DNA TGTGCCAGCAGGCAGGGGGGCACAGATACGCAGTATTTT. It specifies CASRQGGTDTQYF.

The chain joins TRBV18 to TRBJ2-1; 7 bases fit TRBD1. The CDR3 covers 18 residues. Germline CDR1 and CDR2: KGHSH and LQKENI. Trimming cost V 1 base and J 6 bases; bases outside gene matches: 15. This CDR3 reads CASSPLRGLTRTLNEQFF. The CDR3 bases are TGTGCCAGCTCACCACTGAGGGGGCTGACTCGCACACTCAATGAGCAGTTCTTC. Looking up the rest from reference TRBV18 and TRBJ2-1 gives the full variable domain: NAGVMQNPRHLVRRRGQEARLRCSPMKGHSHVYWYRQLPEEGLKFMVYLQKENIIDESGMPKERFSAEFPKEGPSILRIQQVVRGDSAAYFCASSPLRGLTRTLNEQFFGPGTRLTVL.

The chain has TRBV2 and TRBJ2-7; perhaps TRBD1 as D (6 bases). Germline CDR1 reads SNHLY; CDR2 reads FYNNEI. The CDR3 has 12 residues. V lost 7 bases and J lost 6, with 13 bases in between. CDR3 coding DNA: TGTGCCAGCAACAGGGAGCGCAGCGAGCAGTACTTC. Translation gives CASNRERSEQYF. The entire variable domain, with the rest obtained from reference TRBV2 and TRBJ2-7, is as follows: EPEVTQTPSHQVTQMGQEVILRCVPISNHLYFYWYRQILGQKVEFLVSFYNNEISEKSEIFDDQFSVERPDGSNFTLKIRSTKLEDSAMYFCASNRERSEQYFGPGTRLTVT.